These 9 T cell receptor beta chains were sequenced from one sample in a study of blood T cell repertoires in COVID-19. Profiled with immunoSEQ multiplex PCR; TCRdb holds only in-frame clones, not every one. The sample records about 88,000 clones, approximately 88% being singletons. The sample consisted of peripheral blood. Receptors originate from an elderly man with acute or convalescent COVID-19.

The gene calls are TRBV9 and TRBJ2-5, with TRBD1 matching over 9 bases. The CDR3 is made up of 16 amino acids. Trimming removed 0 bases from V and 2 bases from J; junction bases left unmatched: 5. Germline V gene data show CDR1 as SGDLS and CDR2 as YYNGEE. The CDR3 nucleotides are TGTGCCAGCAGCGTAGGTACAGGGGGCTATCAAGAGACCCAGTACTTC. This codes for CASSVGTGGYQETQYF. Full variable domain (outside the CDR3, taken from reference TRBV9 and TRBJ2-5): DSGVTQTPKHLITATGQRVTLRCSPRSGDLSVYWYQQSLDQGLQFLIQYYNGEERAKGNILERFSAQQFPDLHSELNLSSLELGDSALYFCASSVGTGGYQETQYFGPGTRLLVL.

J is TRBJ1-6 and V is TRBV3-1 (or the pseudogene TRBV3-2); D gene unclear. Germline V CDR1 and CDR2: LGHDT, YNNKEL (reference sequence). The CDR3 length is 15 residues. Trimming shortened V by 0 bases and J by 4 bases, and 7 bases separated the two germline ends. The CDR3 sequence is CASSQETGYNSPLHF. The DNA for the CDR3 is TGTGCCAGCAGCCAAGAAACGGGGTATAATTCACCCCTCCACTTT.

This clone was picked up one time. The chain uses TRBV20-1 and TRBJ2-5, with D unresolved. V lost 1 base and J lost 5, with 5 bases in between. Germline values: CDR1 DFQATT, CDR2 SNEGSKA (reference sequence). The CDR3 loop spans 11 amino acids. The CDR3 DNA is TGCAGTGCTAGAGGTGGCGAGACCCAGTACTTC. Residues: CSARGGETQYF.

This clone was counted only a few times. The chain carries TRBV7-9 and TRBJ2-7; D remains unclear. The CDR3 loop spans 13 amino acids. V was cut by 0 bases and J by 5 bases, with 8 bases left in between. Looked up from germline, CDR1 is SEHNR and CDR2 is FQNEAQ (reference sequence). Written as DNA, the CDR3 is TGTGCCAGCAGCTTAGCTTCCCGGGACGAGCAGTACTTC. It is translated as CASSLASRDEQYF.

V gene TRBV5-1 combines with J gene TRBJ1-5; TRBD1 agrees at 8 bases. Looked up from germline, CDR1 is SGHRS and CDR2 is YFSETQ. The CDR3 has 15 residues. Germline trimming cut 4 bases from V and 6 bases from J; bases unmatched to any gene: 9. The CDR3 DNA reads as TGCGCCAGCAGCGTAGGACAGGGTAAAGGTCAGCCCCAGCATTTT. This sequence encodes CASSVGQGKGQPQHF.

The rearrangement uses TRBV7-3 and TRBJ2-7, with 7 nucleotides matching TRBD2. Germline trimming cut 3 bases from V and 6 bases from J; bases unmatched to any gene: 2. Per the germline V gene, CDR1 is SGHTA and CDR2 is FQGTGA. CDR3 size: 12 residues. CDR3 in DNA: TGTGCCAGCAGCTTGGGGGGGTCCGAGCAGTACTTC. Translated: CASSLGGSEQYF.

The gene calls are TRBV7-8 and TRBJ1-1; D is unresolved. The ends were cut back, 3 bases at V and 6 bases at J, with 11 bases in the middle. The CDR3 covers 13 residues. Germline V lookup: CDR1 SGHVS, CDR2 FQNEAQ. CDR3 sequence reads: CASSFGVWAEAFF. The CDR3 region has the DNA TGTGCCAGCAGCTTCGGGGTTTGGGCTGAAGCTTTCTTT.

The chain has TRBV24-1 and TRBJ2-1, with D possibly being TRBD2 (6 bases). CDR1 is KGHDR and CDR2 is SFDVKD in the germline V gene. V lost 3 bases and J 10 bases, leaving 15 bases between the germline ends. The CDR3 runs to 14 residues. The CDR3 coding sequence is TGTGCCACCAGTGATATGGTGGAGGGCGGCGAGCAGTTCTTC. It codes for CATSDMVEGGEQFF.

This clone appeared once. In DNA, the CDR3 is TGTGCCAGCTCACCAAGAGTGGGGACAGGGTACACTGAAGCTTTCTTT. Translated: CASSPRVGTGYTEAFF. The chain has TRBV18 and TRBJ1-1; 9 nucleotides agree with TRBD1. Germline CDR1 is KGHSH and CDR2 is LQKENI. V shed 2 bases, J shed 3 bases, and the junction held 7 bases outside the gene matches. The length of the CDR3 is 16 residues.